The sequence of this T cell receptor (beta chain) was determined in a study of cytomegalovirus exposure and HLA in healthy donors. PCR was performed using 60 Vbeta and 13 Jbeta primers. Under the authors' procedure: In a later analysis, the count reached some 75 million unique TCR beta chains, with 9 million to 11 million shared. The protocol was immunoSEQ multiplex PCR, while the TCRdb copy is restricted to in-frame clones and leaves out a portion. V and J calls and clone size are as listed in that table; D and trimming were resolved from the DNA. The sample holds about 140,000 clones, roughly 74% seen once. This TCR was sampled from a woman between 35 and 50 years old in good health and CMV-seropositive. The sequencing input was PBMCs.

In nucleotides, the CDR3 is TGTGCCAGCAGCTTTGGAACAGTCCCCTACAATGAGCAGTTCTTC. This codes for CASSFGTVPYNEQFF. The rearrangement joins TRBV5-6 to TRBJ2-1; D is uncertain. CDR3 length equals 15 residues. CDR1 is SGHDT and CDR2 is YYEEEE in the germline V gene. The V end lost 2 bases, the J end lost 2 bases, and 11 bases lay between the germline ends.